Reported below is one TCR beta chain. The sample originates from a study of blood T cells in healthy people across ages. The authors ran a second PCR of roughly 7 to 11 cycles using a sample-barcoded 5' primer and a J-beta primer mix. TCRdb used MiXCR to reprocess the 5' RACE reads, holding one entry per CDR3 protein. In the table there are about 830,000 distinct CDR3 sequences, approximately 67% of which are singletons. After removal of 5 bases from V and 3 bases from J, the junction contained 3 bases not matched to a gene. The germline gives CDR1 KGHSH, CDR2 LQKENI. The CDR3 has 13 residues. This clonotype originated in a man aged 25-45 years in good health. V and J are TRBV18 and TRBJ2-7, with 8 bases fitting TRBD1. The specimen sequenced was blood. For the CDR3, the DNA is TGTGCCAGCTCAGATGGACAGGGCTACGAGCAGTACTTC. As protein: CASSDGQGYEQYF.